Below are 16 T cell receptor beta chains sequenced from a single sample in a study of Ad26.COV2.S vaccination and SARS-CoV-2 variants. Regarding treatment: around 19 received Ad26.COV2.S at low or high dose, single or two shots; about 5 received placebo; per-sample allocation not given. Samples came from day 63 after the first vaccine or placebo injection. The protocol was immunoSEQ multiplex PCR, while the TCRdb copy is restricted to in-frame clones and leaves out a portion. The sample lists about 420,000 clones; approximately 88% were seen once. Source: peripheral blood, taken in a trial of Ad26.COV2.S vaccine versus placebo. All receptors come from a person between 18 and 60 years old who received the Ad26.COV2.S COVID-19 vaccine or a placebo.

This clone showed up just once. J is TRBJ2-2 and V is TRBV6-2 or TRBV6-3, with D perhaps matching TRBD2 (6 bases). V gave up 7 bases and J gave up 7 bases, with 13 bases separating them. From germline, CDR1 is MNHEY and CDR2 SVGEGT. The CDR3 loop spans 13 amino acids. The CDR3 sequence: CASNPAGFGELFF. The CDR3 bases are TGTGCCAGCAACCCGGCGGGATTCGGGGAGCTGTTTTTT.

The CDR3 protein is CSVEDLRREAEAFF. For the CDR3, the DNA is TGCAGCGTTGAAGATCTTAGGAGGGAAGCTGAAGCTTTCTTT. The chain combines TRBV29-1 with TRBJ1-1; D gene unclear. V shed 0 bases and J shed 6 bases, with 14 bases lying between them. The germline CDR1 and CDR2 sequences are SQVTM and ANQGSEA. The CDR3 is 14 residues long.

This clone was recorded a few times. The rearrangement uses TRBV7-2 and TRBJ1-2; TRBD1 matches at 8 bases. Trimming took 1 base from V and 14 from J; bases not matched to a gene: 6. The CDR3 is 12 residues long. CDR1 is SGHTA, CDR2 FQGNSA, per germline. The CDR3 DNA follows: TGTGCCAGCAGCTTAGATAGGACAGGGCATACCTTC. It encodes CASSLDRTGHTF.

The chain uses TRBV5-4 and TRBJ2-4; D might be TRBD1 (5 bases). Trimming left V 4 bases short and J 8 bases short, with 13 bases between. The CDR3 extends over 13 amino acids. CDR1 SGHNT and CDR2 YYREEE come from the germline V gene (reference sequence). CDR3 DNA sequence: TGTGCCAGCAGCATAGGGGTGGCGGACATTCAGTACTTC. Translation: CASSIGVADIQYF.

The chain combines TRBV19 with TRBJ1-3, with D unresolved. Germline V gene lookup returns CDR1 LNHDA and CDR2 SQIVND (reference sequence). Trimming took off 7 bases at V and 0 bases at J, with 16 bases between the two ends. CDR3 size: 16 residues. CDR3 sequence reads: CASKHHSQYSGNTIYF. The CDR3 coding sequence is TGTGCCAGTAAACACCACTCGCAATACTCTGGAAACACCATATATTTT.

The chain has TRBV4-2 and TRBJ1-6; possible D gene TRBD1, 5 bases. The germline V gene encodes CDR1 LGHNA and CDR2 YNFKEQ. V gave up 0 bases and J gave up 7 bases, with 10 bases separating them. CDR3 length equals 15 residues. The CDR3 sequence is CASSQDVRDNSPLHF. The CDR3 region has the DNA TGTGCCAGCAGCCAAGATGTCAGGGACAATTCACCCCTCCACTTT.

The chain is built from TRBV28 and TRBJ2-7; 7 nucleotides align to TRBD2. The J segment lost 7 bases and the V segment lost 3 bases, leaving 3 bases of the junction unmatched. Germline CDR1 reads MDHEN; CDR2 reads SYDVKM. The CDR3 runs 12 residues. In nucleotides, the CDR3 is TGTGCCAGCAGTTTTGGGCGGGGGGAGCAGTACTTC. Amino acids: CASSFGRGEQYF.

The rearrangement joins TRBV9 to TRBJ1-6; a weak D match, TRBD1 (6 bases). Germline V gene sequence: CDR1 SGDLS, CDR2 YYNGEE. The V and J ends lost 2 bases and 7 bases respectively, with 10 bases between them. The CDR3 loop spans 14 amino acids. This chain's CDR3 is CASSVMTGNSPLHF. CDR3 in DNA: TGTGCCAGCAGCGTGATGACAGGCAATTCACCCCTCCACTTT.

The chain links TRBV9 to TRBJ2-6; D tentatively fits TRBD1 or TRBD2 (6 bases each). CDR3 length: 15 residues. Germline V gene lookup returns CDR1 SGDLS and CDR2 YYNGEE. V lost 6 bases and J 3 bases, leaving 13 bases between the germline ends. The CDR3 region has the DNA TGTGCCAGCACCTACAGGGAGGATGGGGCCAACGTCCTGACTTTC. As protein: CASTYREDGANVLTF.

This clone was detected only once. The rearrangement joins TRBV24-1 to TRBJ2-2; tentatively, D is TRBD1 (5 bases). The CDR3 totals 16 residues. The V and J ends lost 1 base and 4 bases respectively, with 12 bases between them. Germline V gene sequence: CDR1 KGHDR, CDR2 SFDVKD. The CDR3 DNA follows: TGTGCCACCAGTGATTTCGAAAGGGGAATCACCGGGGAGCTGTTTTTT. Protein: CATSDFERGITGELFF.

The CDR3 DNA reads as TGTGCCAGCAGCTTCTGGGCAGGGGTATATGGCTACACCTTC. As protein: CASSFWAGVYGYTF. The genes are TRBV5-6 and TRBJ1-2; D is possibly TRBD1 (6 bases). V lost 2 bases and J 5 bases, leaving 13 bases between the germline ends. The CDR3 totals 14 residues. Germline V gene sequence: CDR1 SGHDT, CDR2 YYEEEE.

The CDR3 reads CASSPRGGDTQYF. In DNA, the CDR3 is TGTGCCAGCAGCCCCCGAGGGGGAGATACGCAGTATTTT. The chain couples TRBV3-1 (or the pseudogene TRBV3-2) to TRBJ2-3; D might be TRBD1 (6 bases). Germline loops: CDR1 LGHDT, CDR2 YNNKEL (reference sequence). V was trimmed by 4 bases and J by 5 bases, leaving 10 bases between them. The CDR3 totals 13 residues.

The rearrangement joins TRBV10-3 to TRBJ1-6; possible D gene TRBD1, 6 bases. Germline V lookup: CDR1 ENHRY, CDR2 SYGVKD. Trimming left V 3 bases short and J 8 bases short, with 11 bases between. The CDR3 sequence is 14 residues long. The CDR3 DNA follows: TGTGCCATCAGTGATCGGGGGCGAGATTCACCCCTCCACTTT. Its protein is CAISDRGRDSPLHF.

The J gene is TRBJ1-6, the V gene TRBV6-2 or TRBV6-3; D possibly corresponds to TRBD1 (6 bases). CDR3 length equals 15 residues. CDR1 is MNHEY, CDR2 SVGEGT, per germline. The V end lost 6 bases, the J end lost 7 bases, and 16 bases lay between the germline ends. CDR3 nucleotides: TGTGCCAGCAGCCCCCTGCGCAGGGGAAATTCACCCCTCCACTTT. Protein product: CASSPLRRGNSPLHF.

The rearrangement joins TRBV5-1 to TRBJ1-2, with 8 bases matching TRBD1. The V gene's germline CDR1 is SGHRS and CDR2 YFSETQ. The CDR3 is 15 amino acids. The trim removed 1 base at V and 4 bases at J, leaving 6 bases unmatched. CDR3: CASSLLAGTGYGYTF. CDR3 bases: TGCGCCAGCAGCTTGTTGGCAGGGACAGGCTATGGCTACACCTTC. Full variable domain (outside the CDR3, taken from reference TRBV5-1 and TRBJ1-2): KAGVTQTPRYLIKTRGQQVTLSCSPISGHRSVSWYQQTPGQGLQFLFEYFSETQRNKGNFPGRFSGRQFSNSRSEMNVSTLELGDSALYLCASSLLAGTGYGYTFGSGTRLTVV.

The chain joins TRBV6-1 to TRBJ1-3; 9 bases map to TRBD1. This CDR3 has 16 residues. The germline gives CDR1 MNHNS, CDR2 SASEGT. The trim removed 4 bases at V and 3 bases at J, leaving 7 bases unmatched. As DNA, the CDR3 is TGTGCCAGCAGTGGATACCGGGACAGGGTTGGAAACACCATATATTTT. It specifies CASSGYRDRVGNTIYF.